A selection of T cell receptor beta chains follows, all from one sample in a study of T-cell memory formation after mild COVID-19. TCRdb analysed the 5' RACE reads with MiXCR anew, one entry per CDR3 protein. This sample carries roughly 400,000 distinct CDR3 sequences, roughly 15% of them seen once, and the ten largest clones take about a fifth. Sequenced sample: PBMCs or a T cell subset sorted from them (not recorded which). The receptor set was obtained from a man between 18 and 29 years old who had mild COVID-19 (a few samples of this study predate the infection). Cell type and time point are not known. CDR3s leave out the opening cysteine and the closing phenylalanine or tryptophan.

v_gene,len,CDR3aa
TRBV28,13,ASSFLGQGPDTQY
TRBV7-9,12,ASSLGSVNTEAF
TRBV7-7,13,ASSKTVRGDGELF
TRBV7-6,15,ASSLIRFGFRNTEAF
TRBV29-1,12,SVDRDAIYYGYT
TRBV5-1,13,ASSLSGTSGNEQF
TRBV21-1,10,ASSNGSEKLF
TRBV28,14,ASTPGGTANTGELF
TRBV18,13,ASSPLSGVSDTQY
TRBV5-6,10,ASSAAGQPQH
TRBV12-3/TRBV12-4,13,ASSFEAGGSDTQY
TRBV12-3/TRBV12-4,13,ASSFRAGSNQPQH
TRBV4-1,15,ASSQADLAGATDTQY
TRBV27,12,ASRSGTGGSPLH
TRBV27,13,ASSLGGPASNEQF
TRBV12-3/TRBV12-4,12,ASSLVLAGPTQY
TRBV4-1,14,ASSQGGQFTGNTIY
TRBV4-1,13,ASSQGQRRTDTQY
TRBV6-5,14,ASSYSPSGEFETQY
TRBV20-1,10,SARQARGAQH
TRBV7-9,11,ASSDSGPYEQY
TRBV11-2,14,ASSLGPSGGTDTQY
TRBV5-6,13,ASSWGPTGANVLT
TRBV20-1,14,SARSRGGPSYNEQF
TRBV14,14,ASSQGGWLAGYEQF
TRBV2,13,ASSPSTASYNEQF
TRBV6-5,15,ASSYSYTGGANYGYT
TRBV7-2,14,ASSRPPGLSSYEQY
TRBV7-2,14,ASSNPRGGRYNEQF
TRBV11-3,12,ASNPPQGNQPQH
TRBV11-1,13,ASSRQATGNYGYT
TRBV5-1,9,ASSFEGTQY
TRBV5-5,12,ASSPADNADTQY
TRBV30,13,AWSVMGGLQETQY
TRBV12-3/TRBV12-4,13,ASSLHPTGGSPLH
TRBV7-9,12,ASSLTGGNTEAF
TRBV7-2,13,ASSLSGIMAYEQY
TRBV14,11,ASSQDPPYGYT
TRBV12-5,13,ASGLVLGFADTQY
TRBV4-1,11,ASSQGPSGQAF
TRBV15,13,ATTPGTGTYNEQF
TRBV28,10,ASSLFWGEQH
TRBV20-1,10,SARSRDYEQY
TRBV7-6,12,ASSSGGPGDTQY
TRBV5-1,12,ASSPGDGQETQY
TRBV20-1,12,SASYRQGYNEQF
TRBV5-5,13,ASSTPPLANYGYT
TRBV14,14,ASSRTRAYSNQPQH
TRBV19,13,ASIRSGGANNEQF
TRBV7-9,13,ASSPGLAGYLEQF
TRBV7-3,13,ASSEGPGSTDTQY
TRBV6-2/TRBV6-3,14,ASTRLAGGPAYEQY
TRBV19,12,ASSIAGTTGELF
TRBV5-1,11,ASSTGTTDTQY
TRBV7-2,16,ASSFSVSVKGGLNEQF
TRBV6-5,13,ASSYSGTGGTPLH
TRBV6-4,13,ASSDQGASTDTQY
TRBV20-1,10,SVLRLGGTQY
TRBV7-9,12,ASSFGQGYTEAF